In this sample, the clone carrying this T cell receptor (beta chain) turned up once. The antigen remains undetermined. Sequenced by immunoSEQ multiplex PCR; TCRdb stores in-frame clones only, minus some. Among about 89,000 clones, more than 70% were seen once, and the ten largest hold about an eighth. This sample stems from a study of cytomegalovirus exposure and HLA in healthy donors. Study results and limitations: 150 or so TCR beta chains were listed as cytomegalovirus-associated.

CDR3 length equals 14 residues. V shed 4 bases, J shed 2 bases, and the junction held 1 base outside the gene matches. The germline V gene encodes CDR1 MNHEY and CDR2 SMNVEV (reference sequence). Sample: PBMCs. This chain links TRBV27 with TRBJ2-7, with TRBD1 matching over 11 bases. The sequence was obtained from a woman between 18 and 30 years old in good health and CMV-seropositive. The CDR3 DNA reads as TGTGCCAGCAGTTGGGGACAGGGGGCCTACGAGCAGTACTTC. It specifies CASSWGQGAYEQYF.